This T cell receptor (beta chain) appears in the sequencing data of a study of post-analysis software for immune sequencing data (dated by TCRdb to about 2015). Turning to the overall study: Disease courses on record covered relapsing-remitting, secondary progressive and progressive-relapsing multiple sclerosis, though some patients had no subtype annotation. A subset of samples was prepared in parallel using single-end sample barcoding, then pooled and co-amplified after Illumina adapter ligation. The patient repertoires were compared against about a dozen previously published healthy control repertoires obtained from donors aged about 6 to 28 years.

In regard to this clonotype: The specificity of this receptor is unknown. Base quality data are lacking; no much larger clone is found one base away.

The method was PCR. TCRdb names Illumina HiSeq 2500 as the instrument used. To reduce PCR and sequencing biases, unique molecular identifiers were built into the TCR beta cDNA libraries. Every 1 to 10 million input T cells yielded approximately 500,000 cDNA molecules, meaning each molecule approximated one T cell. Patient libraries were prepared and sequenced with the same protocol used for the earlier healthy control dataset. Within a given batch, samples were prepared together, multiplexed and sequenced on the same HiSeq lane. The paper's processing steps were these. MIGEC handled the raw barcoded reads, throwing out single-read molecular identifier groups before consensus assembly and CDR3 extraction. VDJtools was used for post-analysis of the clonotype tables, and diversity was normalized by down-sampling every dataset to the size of the smallest sample. Repertoire overlap clustering matched CDR3 amino acid but not nucleotide sequences to correct batch-related cross-sample contamination. TCRdb redid the processing of the public reads, applying fastp at Q25 and MiXCR, and retained in-frame beta chains. Each entry merges the rows of one CDR3 protein and shows their most common DNA and genes. For this entry, the V and J calls and clone size follow TCRdb and not the study's own pipeline. The sample table records fewer than 850,000 distinct CDR3 sequences; 25% to 30% of these occur just once. The top ten hold around 0.6% of the sample.

To demonstrate the VDJtools post-analysis software, TCR beta repertoires were profiled from the peripheral blood of over ten young patients with multiple sclerosis. The multiple sclerosis patients were children and adolescents between roughly 6 and 15 years of age. Here is what the overall study found, with its caveats: The multiple sclerosis patient group was slightly younger than the control group. Direct clustering with F measure revealed strong co-clustering of samples prepared in the same batch, which led to a batch-effect correction. Patients showed significantly higher frequencies than controls for a handful of TRBV segments, among them TRBV5-6, TRBV5-1 and TRBV20-1. Normalized Chao1 diversity was significantly lower in multiple sclerosis patients than controls, suggesting substantial peripheral T-cell clonal expansion.

V is reduced by 6 bases and J by 7 bases, leaving a spacing of 10 bases between them. The CDR3 holds 12 amino acids from the cysteine to the phenylalanine. Left in the record is the CDR3 DNA by itself, 36 bases read in frame from the first base. The germline V gene (reference sequence) provides CDR1 DFQATT and CDR2 SNEGSKA. The clonotype was recovered from a girl between 10 and 17 years old with multiple sclerosis. The chain was built from TRBV20-1 and TRBJ1-6; the D gene lacks a confident call. Sequencing was carried out using blood. The CDR3 is CSADDENSPLHF. The bases are TGCAGTGCCGACGACGAGAATTCACCCCTCCACTTT.